These 17 T cell receptor beta chains were sequenced from one sample in a study of control samples from healthy donors and cancer patients (TCRdb year 2020). Libraries were prepared through the immunoSEQ multiplex PCR assay. What TCRdb holds here is the immuneACCESS table cut down to in-frame rearrangements. Part of the clones is not present; checked against another copy, under half of the missing clones reflect an unresolved V gene, and the others are unexplained. For this sample the table gives some 200,000 clones, of which 80% to 95% were detected only once. The ten largest clones add up to over 1.3% of the sample. Sequencing was carried out using blood. The receptors come from a man aged 18 to 29 in good health.

The chain uses TRBV19 and TRBJ1-5, with TRBD1 matching over 8 bases. Germline V gives CDR1 LNHDA, CDR2 SQIVND (reference sequence). This CDR3 spans 13 amino acids. Trimming removed 8 bases from V and 5 bases from J; junction bases left unmatched: 5. CDR3 sequence (DNA): TGTGCCAGTCACCCGGACAGGGATCAGCCCCAGCATTTT. It yields the protein CASHPDRDQPQHF.

V and J are TRBV5-3 and TRBJ1-2; 8 bases map to TRBD1. TRBV5-3 is placed among ORFs of uncertain function. The V and J ends lost 2 bases and 1 base, in that order; junction bases with no gene match: 13. This CDR3 contains 18 residues. CDR3 sequence reads: CARSFTGGLLHINYGYTF. The CDR3 coding sequence is TGTGCCAGAAGCTTCACAGGGGGACTCTTACACATTAACTATGGCTACACCTTC.

As regards this clone: At one end, the junction sequence differs from germline, possibly due to a read error. The chain uses TRBV24-1 and TRBJ2-5; D gene ambiguous. Germline CDR1 KGHDR, CDR2 SFDVKD. This CDR3 spans 11 amino acids. The CDR3 DNA reads TGTGCCGCCAGTGATTTGGGGACCCAGTACTTC. Protein sequence: CAASDLGTQYF.

For the CDR3, the DNA is TGTGCCATCAGTGACAGGGATCAGCCCCAGCATTTT. This translates into CAISDRDQPQHF. The chain uses TRBV10-3 and TRBJ1-5; tentatively, D is TRBD1 (5 bases). The CDR3 is 12 residues long. Germline V gene data show CDR1 as ENHRY and CDR2 as SYGVKD. With 3 bases removed from V and 5 bases from J, the gap between germline ends came to 5 bases.

This chain connects TRBV5-1 to TRBJ2-7; no firm D call. V shed 0 bases and J shed 2 bases, with 12 bases lying between them. The CDR3 spans 15 residues. CDR1 is SGHRS, CDR2 YFSETQ, per germline. CDR3 region: CASSLGLLTPYEQYF. DNA of the CDR3: TGCGCCAGCAGCTTGGGACTGTTGACTCCCTACGAGCAGTACTTC.

V usage is TRBV6-2 or TRBV6-3 and J usage is TRBJ2-1; a weak D match, TRBD2 (5 bases). The germline V and J ends were trimmed by 2 bases and 8 bases, with 25 bases remaining between them. The germline V gene has CDR1 MNHEY and CDR2 SVGEGT. The CDR3 contains 18 residues. CDR3 region: CASSYASLLAVGTYEQFF. In nucleotides, the CDR3 is TGTGCCAGCAGTTACGCTTCCCTCCTAGCAGTAGGTACATATGAGCAGTTCTTC.

J is TRBJ2-6 and V is TRBV7-6; D unresolved. CDR1 and CDR2 (germline): SGHVS, FNYEAQ. The CDR3 has 15 residues. Trimming took off 5 bases at V and 2 bases at J, with 10 bases between the two ends. CDR3 residues: CASSPNDAGANVLTF. In DNA, the CDR3 is TGTGCCAGCAGCCCAAATGATGCTGGGGCCAACGTCCTGACTTTC.

This clone was picked up one time. This chain links TRBV7-8 with TRBJ2-5; D tentatively reads TRBD1 or TRBD2 (5 bases each). This CDR3 is 14 amino acids long. In germline, CDR1 is SGHVS, CDR2 FQNEAQ. Trimming shortened V by 0 bases and J by 2 bases, and 7 bases separated the two germline ends. This CDR3 is CASSLAGVQETQYF. CDR3 sequence (DNA): TGTGCCAGCAGCTTAGCGGGGGTTCAAGAGACCCAGTACTTC. Variable domain in full (rest from reference TRBV7-8 and TRBJ2-5): GAGVSQSPRYKVAKRGQDVALRCDPISGHVSLFWYQQALGQGPEFLTYFQNEAQLDKSGLPSDRFFAERPEGSVSTLKIQRTQQEDSAVYLCASSLAGVQETQYFGPGTRLLVL.

The chain joins TRBV12-3 or TRBV12-4 to TRBJ1-2, with 11 bases fitting TRBD1. The CDR3 length is 13 residues. V lost 5 bases to trimming and J lost 6 bases; unmatched junction nucleotides: 2. Written as DNA, the CDR3 is TGTGCCAGCAGTGGACAGGGGGCAAATGGCTACACCTTC. It is translated as CASSGQGANGYTF.

The chain joins TRBV6-2 or TRBV6-3 to TRBJ2-1, with a possible D match to TRBD2 (6 bases). CDR1 is MNHEY and CDR2 is SVGEGT in the germline V gene. CDR3 size: 18 residues. V was pared by 2 bases and J by 7 bases, with 24 bases between. The CDR3 sequence is CASSYPPGEGMGVNEQFF. The CDR3 nucleotides read TGTGCCAGCAGTTACCCGCCGGGAGAGGGGATGGGGGTGAATGAGCAGTTCTTC.

The chain carries TRBV18 and TRBJ1-2, with 8 bases aligning to TRBD1. CDR1 is KGHSH, CDR2 LQKENI, per germline. Trimming removed 0 bases from V and 5 bases from J; junction bases left unmatched: 11. The CDR3 runs 17 residues. CDR3 residues: CASSPPSDRGALYGYTF. CDR3 sequence (DNA): TGTGCCAGCTCACCACCGTCCGACAGGGGCGCACTTTATGGCTACACCTTC.

The rearrangement joins TRBV2 to TRBJ1-5; D is undetermined. The V gene's germline CDR1 is SNHLY and CDR2 FYNNEI. This CDR3 has 15 amino acids. Trimming cost V 6 bases and J 2 bases, with 14 bases left between them. The DNA of the CDR3 is TGTGCCAGCAGCGAGGAGGAACTAGGCAATCAGCCCCAGCATTTT. It specifies CASSEEELGNQPQHF.

DNA of the CDR3: TGTGCCAGCAGCGGGGGGGCTACCGAGACCCAGTACTTC. Encoded protein: CASSGGATETQYF. The V call is TRBV2, the J call TRBJ2-5, with 8 positions matching TRBD2. Germline V CDR1 and CDR2: SNHLY, FYNNEI. The CDR3 has 13 amino acids. Trimming removed 6 bases from V and 5 bases from J; junction bases left unmatched: 5.

This clone appeared once. V usage is TRBV20-1 and J usage is TRBJ2-7; D might be TRBD2 (6 bases). CDR1 is DFQATT and CDR2 is SNEGSKA in the germline V gene (reference sequence). The CDR3 extends over 13 amino acids. Trimming cost V 3 bases and J 4 bases, with 13 bases left between them. Here the CDR3 reads CSASLPGRYEQYF. The CDR3 nucleotides are TGCAGTGCTAGTTTACCGGGGAGGTACGAGCAGTACTTC.

This clone was counted once. In DNA, the CDR3 is TGTGCCAGCAGCCAAGTTGGACAGTCGTGGGGAAACACCATATATTTT. Translating gives CASSQVGQSWGNTIYF. V gene TRBV14 combines with J gene TRBJ1-3; the D gene is possibly TRBD1 (6 bases). The germline V and J ends were trimmed by 1 base and 4 bases, with 14 bases remaining between them. CDR1 and CDR2 from the germline V gene are SGHDN and FVKESK. CDR3 length: 16 residues.

The CDR3 coding sequence is TGCAGCGCAGCAGGGGGGAGCACTCATTACGAGCAGTACTTC. Its translation: CSAAGGSTHYEQYF. V usage is TRBV29-1 and J usage is TRBJ2-7; the D gene is possibly TRBD1 (7 bases). The CDR3 extends over 14 amino acids. The germline V and J ends were trimmed by 7 bases and 4 bases, with 20 bases remaining between them. CDR1 and CDR2 (germline): SQVTM, ANQGSEA.

In this sample, this clone turned up a few times. Germline is not matched at one junction end, which may reflect a read error. This sequence joins TRBV24-1 and TRBJ1-5, with a possible D match to TRBD1 (5 bases). The CDR3 has 12 residues. Germline assignment: CDR1 KGHDR and CDR2 SFDVKD. Here the CDR3 DNA reads TGCCTTGTCCGGGGGGGCAATCAGCCCCAGCATTTT. Translated: CLVRGGNQPQHF.